A single T cell receptor (beta chain) is shown here with its context. The antigen remains unidentified. This sample was included in a study of T cell responses to AZD1222 COVID-19 vaccine. Study-wide findings and caveats: Donors were chiefly white British, with a greater number of females, and clonal diversity was perhaps underestimated. Nearly half of the spike-specific TCRs reportedly recognize variant regions that carry no mutations. Seropositive status at baseline applied to only six AZD1222 recipients.

Both about-4-week and about-12-week second-dose recipients were combined. Some clones are missing from TCRdb's copy, which holds only in-frame ones; the method was immunoSEQ multiplex PCR. The sample shows about 130,000 clones, 92% of them seen only once. The TCR sequence derives from an adult who received the AZD1222 COVID-19 vaccine. The specimen comprised peripheral blood, sampled 28 days after the second AZD1222 dose.

The CDR3 DNA follows: TGTGCCAGCAGCCAAGCGGGTCCCAGGGCCCAAGAGACCCAGTACTTC. This codes for CASSQAGPRAQETQYF. The V call is TRBV5-8, the J call TRBJ2-5; D possibly corresponds to TRBD2 (6 bases). The CDR3 has 16 residues. Per germline, CDR1 SGHTS and CDR2 YDEGEE. Trimming took off 4 bases at V and 1 base at J, with 17 bases between the two ends.